Included here is one T cell receptor (beta chain) sequence, with context. What it binds is unknown. The sample is drawn from a study of shared clonotypes between healthy human individuals. Study-wide results and limits: Roughly 5% of naive CD4 clonotypes were shared across several donors. A reduction in generation probabilities was seen for non-shared clonotypes relative to those shared by all four donors.

Sorted-subset replicate PCR reactions contained roughly 190 ng DNA, corresponding to roughly 29,000 T cell genomes. Profiling relied on immunoSEQ multiplex PCR, and the TCRdb table lists in-frame clones only, not all of them. Among about 690,000 clones listed, around 90% were seen once. V gave up 2 bases and J gave up 4 bases, with 22 bases separating them. CDR3 length equals 18 residues. Germline V lookup: CDR1 MNHNS, CDR2 SASEGT. Donors included only healthy HIV-negative adults lacking recent acute infections or vaccinations. V usage is TRBV6-1 and J usage is TRBJ2-3; TRBD1 might be the D (6 bases). The sequencing input was memory CD8+ T cells from PBMCs. The sample's subset: CD45RO+ cells pooled with CCR7-negative TemRA cells. This sequence was found in a man between 18 and 29 years old in good health. Some clones in this sample may be carry-over from other donors' samples. The DNA for the CDR3 is TGTGCCAGCAGTGAACTTTGGGGGCCGCTAGCTTATGCAGATACGCAGTATTTT. Translation: CASSELWGPLAYADTQYF.